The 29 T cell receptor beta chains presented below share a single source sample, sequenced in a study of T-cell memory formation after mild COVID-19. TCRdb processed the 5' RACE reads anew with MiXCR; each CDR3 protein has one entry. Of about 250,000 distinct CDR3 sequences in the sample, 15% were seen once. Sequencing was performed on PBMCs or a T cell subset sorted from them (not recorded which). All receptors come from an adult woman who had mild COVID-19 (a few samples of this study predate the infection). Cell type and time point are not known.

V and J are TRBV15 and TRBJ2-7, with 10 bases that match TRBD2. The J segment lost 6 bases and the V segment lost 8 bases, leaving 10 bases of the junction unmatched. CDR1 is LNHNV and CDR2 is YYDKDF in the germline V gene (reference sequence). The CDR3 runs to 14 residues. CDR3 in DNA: TGTGCCACCTCTTTAGGAGCGGGGGGGCGCGAGCAGTACTTC. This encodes CATSLGAGGREQYF.

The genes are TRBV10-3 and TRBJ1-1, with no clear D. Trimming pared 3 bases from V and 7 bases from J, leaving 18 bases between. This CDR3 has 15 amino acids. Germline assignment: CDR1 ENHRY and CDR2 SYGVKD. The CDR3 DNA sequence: TGTGCCATCAGTGATTCCGGATTACCCGTGGGTGAAGCTTTCTTT. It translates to CAISDSGLPVGEAFF.

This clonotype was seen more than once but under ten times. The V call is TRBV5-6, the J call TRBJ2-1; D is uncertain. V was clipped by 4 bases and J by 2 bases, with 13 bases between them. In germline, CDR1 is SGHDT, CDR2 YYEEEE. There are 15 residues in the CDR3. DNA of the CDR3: TGTGCCAGCAGCCTCATACAGAGCCCCTACAATGAGCAGTTCTTC. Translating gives CASSLIQSPYNEQFF.

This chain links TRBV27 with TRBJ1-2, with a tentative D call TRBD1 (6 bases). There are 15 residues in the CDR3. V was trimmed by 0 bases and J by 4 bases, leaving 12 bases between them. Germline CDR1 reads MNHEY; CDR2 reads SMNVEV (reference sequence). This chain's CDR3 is CASSLSGGGLYGYTF. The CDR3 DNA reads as TGTGCCAGCAGTTTATCGGGGGGCGGGCTCTATGGCTACACCTTC.

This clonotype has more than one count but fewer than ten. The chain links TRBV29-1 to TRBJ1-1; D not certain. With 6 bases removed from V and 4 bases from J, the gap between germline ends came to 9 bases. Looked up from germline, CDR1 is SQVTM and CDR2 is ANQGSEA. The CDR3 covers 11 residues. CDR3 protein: CSVIDGTEAFF. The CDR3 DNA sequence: TGCAGCGTCATTGATGGCACTGAAGCTTTCTTT.

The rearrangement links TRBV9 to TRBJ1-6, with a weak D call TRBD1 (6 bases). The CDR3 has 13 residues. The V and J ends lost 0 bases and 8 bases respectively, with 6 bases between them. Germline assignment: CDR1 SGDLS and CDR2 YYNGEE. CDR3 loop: CASSVDRDSPLHF. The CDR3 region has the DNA TGTGCCAGCAGCGTAGACAGGGATTCACCCCTCCACTTT.

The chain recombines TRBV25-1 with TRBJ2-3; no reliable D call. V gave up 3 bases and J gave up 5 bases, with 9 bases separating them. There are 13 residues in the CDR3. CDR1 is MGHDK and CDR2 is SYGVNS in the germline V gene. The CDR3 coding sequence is TGTGCCAGCAGTGAGATTATGATAGATACGCAGTATTTT. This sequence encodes CASSEIMIDTQYF.

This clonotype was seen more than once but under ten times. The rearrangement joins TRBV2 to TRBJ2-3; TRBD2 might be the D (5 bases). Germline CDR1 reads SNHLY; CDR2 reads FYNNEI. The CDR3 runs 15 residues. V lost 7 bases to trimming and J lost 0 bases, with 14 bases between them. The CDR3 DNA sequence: TGTGCCAGCATCGCGGGTCTCCCTAGCACAGATACGCAGTATTTT. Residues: CASIAGLPSTDTQYF.

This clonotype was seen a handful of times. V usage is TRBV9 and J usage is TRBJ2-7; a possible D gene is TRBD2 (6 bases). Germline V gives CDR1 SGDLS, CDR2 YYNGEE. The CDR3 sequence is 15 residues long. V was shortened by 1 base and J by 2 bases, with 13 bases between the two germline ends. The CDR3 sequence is CASSVQPRGAYEQYF. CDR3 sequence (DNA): TGTGCCAGCAGCGTACAACCTCGCGGGGCCTACGAGCAGTACTTC.

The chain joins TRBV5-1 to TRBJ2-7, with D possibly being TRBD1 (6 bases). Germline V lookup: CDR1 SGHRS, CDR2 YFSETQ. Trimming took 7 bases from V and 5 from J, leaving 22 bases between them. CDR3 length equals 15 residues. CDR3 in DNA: TGCGCCAGCCAAATCTCGGGCCAGGGGTTCGACGAGCAGTACTTC. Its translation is CASQISGQGFDEQYF.

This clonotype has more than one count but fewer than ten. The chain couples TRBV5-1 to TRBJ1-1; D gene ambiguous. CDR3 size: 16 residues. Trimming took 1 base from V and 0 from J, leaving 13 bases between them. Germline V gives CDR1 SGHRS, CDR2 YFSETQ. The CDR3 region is CASSLQSYPMNTEAFF. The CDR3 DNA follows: TGCGCCAGCAGCTTGCAGTCGTACCCCATGAACACTGAAGCTTTCTTT.

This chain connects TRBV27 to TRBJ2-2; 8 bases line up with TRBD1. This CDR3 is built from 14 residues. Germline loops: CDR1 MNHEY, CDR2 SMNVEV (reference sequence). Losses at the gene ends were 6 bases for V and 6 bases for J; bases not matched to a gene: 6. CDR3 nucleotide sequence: TGTGCCAGCAGGGACAGGGCCGTTTCCGGGGAGCTGTTTTTT. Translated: CASRDRAVSGELFF.

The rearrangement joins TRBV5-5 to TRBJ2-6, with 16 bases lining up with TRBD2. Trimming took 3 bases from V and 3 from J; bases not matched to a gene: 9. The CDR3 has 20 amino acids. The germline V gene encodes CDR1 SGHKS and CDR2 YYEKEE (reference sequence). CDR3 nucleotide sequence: TGTGCCAGCAGCTGGGCCGGGACTAGCGGGAGGGCCGGTGGGGCCAACGTCCTGACTTTC. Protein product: CASSWAGTSGRAGGANVLTF. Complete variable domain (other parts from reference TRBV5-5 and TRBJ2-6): DAGVTQSPTHLIKTRGQQVTLRCSPISGHKSVSWYQQVLGQGPQFIFQYYEKEERGRGNFPDRFSARQFPNYSSELNVNALLLGDSALYLCASSWAGTSGRAGGANVLTFGAGSRLTVL.

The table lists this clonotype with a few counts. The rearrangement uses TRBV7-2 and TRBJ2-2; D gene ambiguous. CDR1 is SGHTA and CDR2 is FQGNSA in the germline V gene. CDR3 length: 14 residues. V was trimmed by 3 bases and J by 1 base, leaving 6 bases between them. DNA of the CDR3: TGTGCCAGCAGCTTGATAGAGAACACCGGGGAGCTGTTTTTT. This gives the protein CASSLIENTGELFF. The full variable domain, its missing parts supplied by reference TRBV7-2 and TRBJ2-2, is GAGVSQSPSNKVTEKGKDVELRCDPISGHTALYWYRQSLGQGLEFLIYFQGNSAPDKSGLPSDRFSAERTGGSVSTLTIQRTQQEDSAVYLCASSLIENTGELFFGEGSRLTVL.

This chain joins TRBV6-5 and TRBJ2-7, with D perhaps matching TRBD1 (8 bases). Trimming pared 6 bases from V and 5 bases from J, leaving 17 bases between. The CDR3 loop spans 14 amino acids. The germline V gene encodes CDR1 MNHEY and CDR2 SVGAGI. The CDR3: CASSQDREGHEQYF. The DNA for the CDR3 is TGTGCCAGCAGCCAGGACAGGGAGGGCCACGAGCAGTACTTC.

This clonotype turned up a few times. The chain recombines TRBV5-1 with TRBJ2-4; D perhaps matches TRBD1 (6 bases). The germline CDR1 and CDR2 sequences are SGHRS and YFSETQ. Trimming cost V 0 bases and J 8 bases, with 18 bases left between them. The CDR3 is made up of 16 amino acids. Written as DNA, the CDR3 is TGCGCCAGCAGCTTGGCCAGCACCGCGGCAGGGGACATTCAGTACTTC. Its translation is CASSLASTAAGDIQYF. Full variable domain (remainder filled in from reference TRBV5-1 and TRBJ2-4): KAGVTQTPRYLIKTRGQQVTLSCSPISGHRSVSWYQQTPGQGLQFLFEYFSETQRNKGNFPGRFSGRQFSNSRSEMNVSTLELGDSALYLCASSLASTAAGDIQYFGAGTRLSVL.

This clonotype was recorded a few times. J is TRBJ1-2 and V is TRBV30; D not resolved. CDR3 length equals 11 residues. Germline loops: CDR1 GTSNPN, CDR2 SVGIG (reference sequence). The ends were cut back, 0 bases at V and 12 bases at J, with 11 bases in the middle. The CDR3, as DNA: TGTGCCTGGAGTGTCAGCCCGAGCCACACCTTC. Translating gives CAWSVSPSHTF.

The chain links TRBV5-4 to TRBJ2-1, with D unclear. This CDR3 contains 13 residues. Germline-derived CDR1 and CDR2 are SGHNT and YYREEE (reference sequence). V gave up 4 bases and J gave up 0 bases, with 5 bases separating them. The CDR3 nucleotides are TGTGCCAGCAGCCCGAGCTCCTACAATGAGCAGTTCTTC. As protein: CASSPSSYNEQFF.

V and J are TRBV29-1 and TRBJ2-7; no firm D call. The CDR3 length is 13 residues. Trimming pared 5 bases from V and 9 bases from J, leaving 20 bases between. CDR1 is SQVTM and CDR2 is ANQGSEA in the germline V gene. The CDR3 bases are TGCAGCGTTTCTGGCCCCAGCAAGGTAGGGCAGTACTTC. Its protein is CSVSGPSKVGQYF.

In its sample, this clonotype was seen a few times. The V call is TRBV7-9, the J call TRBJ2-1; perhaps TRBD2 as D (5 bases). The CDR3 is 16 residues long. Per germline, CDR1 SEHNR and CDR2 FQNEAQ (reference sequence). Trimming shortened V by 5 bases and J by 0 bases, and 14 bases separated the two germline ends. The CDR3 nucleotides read TGTGCCAGCAGCCCTTTAGAGGGCTACTCCTACAATGAGCAGTTCTTC. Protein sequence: CASSPLEGYSYNEQFF. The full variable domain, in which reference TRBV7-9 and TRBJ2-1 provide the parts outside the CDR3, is DTGVSQNPRHKITKRGQNVTFRCDPISEHNRLYWYRQTLGQGPEFLTYFQNEAQLEKSRLLSDRFSAERPKGSFSTLEIQRTEQGDSAMYLCASSPLEGYSYNEQFFGPGTRLTVL.

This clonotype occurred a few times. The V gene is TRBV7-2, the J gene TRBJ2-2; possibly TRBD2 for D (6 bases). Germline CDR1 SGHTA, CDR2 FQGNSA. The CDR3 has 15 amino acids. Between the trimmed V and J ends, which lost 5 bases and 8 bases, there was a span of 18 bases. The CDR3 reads CASSPNSGVGGELFF. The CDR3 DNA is TGTGCCAGCAGCCCTAACTCGGGAGTTGGAGGGGAGCTGTTTTTT.

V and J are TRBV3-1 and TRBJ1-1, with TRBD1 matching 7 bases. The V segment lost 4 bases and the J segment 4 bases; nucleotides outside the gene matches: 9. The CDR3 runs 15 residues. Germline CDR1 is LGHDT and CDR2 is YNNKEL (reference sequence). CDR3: CASSPHYRGGTEAFF. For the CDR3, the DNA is TGTGCCAGCAGCCCCCACTACAGGGGAGGCACTGAAGCTTTCTTT.

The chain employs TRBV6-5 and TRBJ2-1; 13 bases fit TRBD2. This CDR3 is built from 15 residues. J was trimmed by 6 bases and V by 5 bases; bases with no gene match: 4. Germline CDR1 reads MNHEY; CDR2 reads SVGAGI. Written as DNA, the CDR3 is TGTGCCAGCAGTCCCGGGACTAGCGGGATCAATGAGCAGTTCTTC. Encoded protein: CASSPGTSGINEQFF.

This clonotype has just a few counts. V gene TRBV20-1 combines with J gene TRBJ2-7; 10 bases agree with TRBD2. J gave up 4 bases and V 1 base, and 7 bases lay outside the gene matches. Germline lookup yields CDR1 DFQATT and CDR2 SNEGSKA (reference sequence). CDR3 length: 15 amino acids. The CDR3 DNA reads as TGCAGTGCTAGAGGGAGAAGCGGGGGGGCTTACGAGCAGTACTTC. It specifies CSARGRSGGAYEQYF.

The CDR3 DNA is TGCAGCGCCCCCTCCCCTGGGGGGGGTGAAGCTTTCTTT. Translation: CSAPSPGGGEAFF. V gene TRBV29-1 combines with J gene TRBJ1-1; tentatively, D is TRBD1 (5 bases). CDR3 length: 13 amino acids. With 7 bases removed from V and 7 bases from J, the gap between germline ends came to 19 bases. Looked up from germline, CDR1 is SQVTM and CDR2 is ANQGSEA.

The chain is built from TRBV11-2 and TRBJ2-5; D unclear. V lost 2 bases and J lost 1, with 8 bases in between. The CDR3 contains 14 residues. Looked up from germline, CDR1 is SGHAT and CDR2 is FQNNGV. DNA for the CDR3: TGTGCCAGCAGCTTATTTGAGGCCCAAGAGACCCAGTACTTC. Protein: CASSLFEAQETQYF. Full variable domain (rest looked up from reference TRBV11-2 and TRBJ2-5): EAGVAQSPRYKIIEKRQSVAFWCNPISGHATLYWYQQILGQGPKLLIQFQNNGVVDDSQLPKDRFSAERLKGVDSTLKIQPAKLEDSAVYLCASSLFEAQETQYFGPGTRLLVL.

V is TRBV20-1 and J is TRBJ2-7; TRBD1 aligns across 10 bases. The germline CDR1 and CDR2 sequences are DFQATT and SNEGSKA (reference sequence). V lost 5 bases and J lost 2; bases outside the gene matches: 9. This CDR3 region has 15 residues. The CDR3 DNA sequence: TGCAGTGCTCCGAACCGGGACAGGGGAACCTACGAGCAGTACTTC. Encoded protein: CSAPNRDRGTYEQYF.

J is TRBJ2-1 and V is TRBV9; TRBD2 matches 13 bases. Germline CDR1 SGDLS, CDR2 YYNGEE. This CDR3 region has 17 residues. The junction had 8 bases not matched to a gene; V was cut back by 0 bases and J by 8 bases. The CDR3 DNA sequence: TGTGCCAGCAGCGTAGGAACTAGCGGGAGGGCCATCGATGAGCAGTTCTTC. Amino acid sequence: CASSVGTSGRAIDEQFF.

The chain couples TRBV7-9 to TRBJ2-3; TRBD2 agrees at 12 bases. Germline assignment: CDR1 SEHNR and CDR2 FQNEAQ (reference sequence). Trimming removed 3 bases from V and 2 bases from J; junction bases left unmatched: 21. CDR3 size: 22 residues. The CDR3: CASSLGLGRGKTSGGNTDTQYF. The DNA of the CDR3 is TGTGCCAGCAGCTTGGGGCTTGGCCGAGGGAAGACTAGCGGGGGAAACACAGATACGCAGTATTTT. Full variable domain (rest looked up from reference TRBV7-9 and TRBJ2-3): DTGVSQNPRHKITKRGQNVTFRCDPISEHNRLYWYRQTLGQGPEFLTYFQNEAQLEKSRLLSDRFSAERPKGSFSTLEIQRTEQGDSAMYLCASSLGLGRGKTSGGNTDTQYFGPGTRLTVL.